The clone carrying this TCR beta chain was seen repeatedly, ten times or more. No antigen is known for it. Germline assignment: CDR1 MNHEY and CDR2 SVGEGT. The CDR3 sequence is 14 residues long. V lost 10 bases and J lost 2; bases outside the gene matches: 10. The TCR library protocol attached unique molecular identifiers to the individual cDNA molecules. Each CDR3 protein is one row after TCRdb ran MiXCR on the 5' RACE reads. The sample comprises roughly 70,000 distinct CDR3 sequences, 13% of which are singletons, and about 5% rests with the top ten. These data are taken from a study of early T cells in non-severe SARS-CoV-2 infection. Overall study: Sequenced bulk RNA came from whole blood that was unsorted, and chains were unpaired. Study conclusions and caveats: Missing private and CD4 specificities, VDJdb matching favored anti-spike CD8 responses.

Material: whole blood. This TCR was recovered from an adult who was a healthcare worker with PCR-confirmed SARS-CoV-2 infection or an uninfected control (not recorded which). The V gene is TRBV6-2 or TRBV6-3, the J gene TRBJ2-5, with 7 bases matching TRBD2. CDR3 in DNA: TGTGCCACCGGAGGAGCGGGGCGGCAAGAGACCCAGTACTTC. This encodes CATGGAGRQETQYF.